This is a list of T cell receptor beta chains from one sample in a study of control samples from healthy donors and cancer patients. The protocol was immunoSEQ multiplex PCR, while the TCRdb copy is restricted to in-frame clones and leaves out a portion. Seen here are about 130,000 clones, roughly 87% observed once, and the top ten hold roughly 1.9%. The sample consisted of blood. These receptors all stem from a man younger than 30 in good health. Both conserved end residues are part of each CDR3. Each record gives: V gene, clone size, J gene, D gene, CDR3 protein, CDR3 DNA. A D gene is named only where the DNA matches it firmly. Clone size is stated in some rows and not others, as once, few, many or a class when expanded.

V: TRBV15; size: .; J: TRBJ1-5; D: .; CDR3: CATSVTVIYQPQHF; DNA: TGTGCCACCAGCGTTACAGTTATTTATCAGCCCCAGCATTTT
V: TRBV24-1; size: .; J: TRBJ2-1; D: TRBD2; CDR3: CATRPSGTLYNEQFF; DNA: TGTGCCACCAGACCGAGCGGGACTCTCTACAATGAGCAGTTCTTC
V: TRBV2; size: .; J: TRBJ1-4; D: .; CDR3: CASSGRDFGEKLFF; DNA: TGTGCCAGCAGTGGAAGGGACTTCGGTGAAAAACTGTTTTTT
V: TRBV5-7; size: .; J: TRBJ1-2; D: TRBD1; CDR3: CAANEAGGRNGYTF; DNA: TGTGCCGCCAACGAAGCAGGGGGCCGAAATGGCTACACCTTC
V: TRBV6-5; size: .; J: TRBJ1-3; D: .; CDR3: CASSYSALSGNTIYF; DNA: TGTGCCAGCAGTTACTCGGCACTCTCTGGAAACACCATATATTTT
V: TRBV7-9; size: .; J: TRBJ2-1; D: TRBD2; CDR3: CASSLSTSGSPDYNEQLF; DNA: TGTGCCAGCAGCTTATCCACTAGCGGGAGTCCGGACTACAATGAGCAGCTCTTC
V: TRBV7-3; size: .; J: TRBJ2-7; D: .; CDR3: CASSASTILRQYF; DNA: TGTGCCAGCAGCGCGTCGACGATACTCCGCCAGTACTTC
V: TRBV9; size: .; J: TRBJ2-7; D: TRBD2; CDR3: CASSGASGRDYEQYF; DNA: TGTGCCAGCAGCGGAGCTAGCGGGAGGGACTACGAGCAGTACTTC
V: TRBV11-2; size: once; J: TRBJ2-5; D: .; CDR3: CASSLGAGVDTQETQYF; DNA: TGTGCCAGCAGCTTAGGAGCCGGGGTAGACACTCAAGAGACCCAGTACTTC
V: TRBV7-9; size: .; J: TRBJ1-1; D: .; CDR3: CASSLDREAFF; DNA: TGTGCCAGCAGCTTAGATAGGGAGGCTTTCTTT
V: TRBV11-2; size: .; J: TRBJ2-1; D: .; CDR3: CASSFGSGRYNEQFF; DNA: TGTGCCAGCAGCTTCGGTAGTGGGAGGTACAATGAGCAGTTCTTC
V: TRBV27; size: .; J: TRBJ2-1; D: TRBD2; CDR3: CASSYRTSGRVASYNEQFF; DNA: TGTGCCAGCAGCTATCGGACTAGCGGGAGGGTAGCCTCCTACAATGAGCAGTTCTTC
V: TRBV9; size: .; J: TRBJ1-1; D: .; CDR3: CASSVGGPRTEAFF; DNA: TGTGCCAGCAGCGTAGGGGGCCCGAGAACTGAAGCTTTCTTT
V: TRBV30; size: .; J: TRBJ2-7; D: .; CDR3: CAWSGGQFSEQYF; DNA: TGTGCCTGGAGTGGGGGCCAATTCAGCGAGCAGTACTTC
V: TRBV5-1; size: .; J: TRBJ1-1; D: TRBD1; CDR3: CASSFTGTENTEAFF; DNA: TGCGCCAGCAGTTTTACCGGGACAGAGAACACTGAAGCTTTCTTT
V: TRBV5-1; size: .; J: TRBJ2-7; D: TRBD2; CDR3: CASSSPGLATSYEQYF; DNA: TGCGCCAGCAGTTCCCCGGGACTAGCGACCTCCTACGAGCAGTACTTC
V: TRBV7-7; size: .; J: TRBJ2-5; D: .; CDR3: CASSPFPQETQYF; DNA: TGTGCCAGCAGCCCGTTTCCCCAAGAGACCCAGTACTTC
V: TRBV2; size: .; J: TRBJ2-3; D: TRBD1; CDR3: CASSADRGRSDTQYF; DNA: TGTGCCAGCAGCGCCGACAGGGGGCGATCAGATACGCAGTATTTT
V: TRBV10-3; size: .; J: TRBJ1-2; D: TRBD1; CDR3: CAILRDRDYGYTF; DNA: TGTGCCATCCTAAGGGACAGGGACTATGGCTACACCTTC
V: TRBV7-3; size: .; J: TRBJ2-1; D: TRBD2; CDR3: CASSLFGSGSPLINEQFF; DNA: TGTGCCAGCAGCTTATTCGGGAGCGGGAGCCCTTTAATCAATGAGCAGTTCTTC
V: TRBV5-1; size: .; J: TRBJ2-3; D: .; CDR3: CASSLVAGPPSTDTQYF; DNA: TGCGCCAGCAGCTTGGTAGCAGGGCCTCCTAGCACAGATACGCAGTATTTT
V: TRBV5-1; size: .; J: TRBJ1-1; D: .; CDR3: CASSMNPGNTEAFF; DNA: TGCGCCAGCAGCATGAATCCAGGCAACACTGAAGCTTTCTTT
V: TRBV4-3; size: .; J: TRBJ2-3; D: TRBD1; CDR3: CASSQTGASTDTQYF; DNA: TGCGCCAGCAGCCAGACAGGGGCCTCGACAGATACGCAGTATTTT
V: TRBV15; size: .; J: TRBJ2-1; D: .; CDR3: CATDGPPYNEQFF; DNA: TGTGCCACCGACGGACCTCCCTACAATGAGCAGTTCTTC
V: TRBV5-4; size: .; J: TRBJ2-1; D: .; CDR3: CASSPPGGEQFF; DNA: TGTGCCAGCAGCCCCCCCGGGGGCGAGCAGTTCTTC
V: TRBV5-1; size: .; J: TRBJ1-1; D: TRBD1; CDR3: CASSPRTGGVEAFF; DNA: TGCGCCAGCAGCCCGAGGACAGGGGGCGTGGAAGCTTTCTTT
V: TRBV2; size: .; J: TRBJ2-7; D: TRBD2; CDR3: CAGQTLAGLNYEQYF; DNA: TGTGCCGGGCAAACGTTAGCGGGATTGAACTACGAGCAGTACTTC
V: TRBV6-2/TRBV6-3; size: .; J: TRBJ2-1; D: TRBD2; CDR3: CASSRTSGPGNEQFF; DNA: TGTGCCAGCAGTCGGACTAGCGGCCCAGGGAATGAGCAGTTCTTC
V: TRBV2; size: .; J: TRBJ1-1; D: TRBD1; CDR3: CASSWTGEAFF; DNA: TGTGCCAGCAGTTGGACAGGGGAAGCTTTCTTT
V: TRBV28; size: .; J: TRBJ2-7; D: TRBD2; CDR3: CASIPRWGAREAEQYF; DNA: TGTGCCAGCATCCCGCGCTGGGGGGCGCGGGAGGCCGAGCAGTACTTC
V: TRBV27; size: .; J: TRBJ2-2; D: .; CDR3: CASSYGGNTGELFF; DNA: TGTGCCAGCAGTTATGGGGGGAACACCGGGGAGCTGTTTTTT
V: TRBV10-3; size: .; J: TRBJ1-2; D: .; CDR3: CAISESTVEGYTF; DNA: TGTGCCATCAGTGAGTCAACGGTTGAGGGCTACACCTTC
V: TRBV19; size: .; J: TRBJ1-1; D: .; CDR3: CASSIAREGMNTEAFF; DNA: TGTGCCAGTAGTATAGCTCGGGAGGGAATGAACACTGAAGCTTTCTTT
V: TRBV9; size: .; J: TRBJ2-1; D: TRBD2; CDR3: CASSGTSGSRNEQFF; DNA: TGTGCCAGCAGCGGGACTAGCGGGAGTCGCAATGAGCAGTTCTTC
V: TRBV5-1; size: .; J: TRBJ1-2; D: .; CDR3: CASSFGETYGYTF; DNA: TGCGCCAGCAGCTTCGGGGAAACCTATGGCTACACCTTC
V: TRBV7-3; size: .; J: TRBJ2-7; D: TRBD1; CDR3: CASSSSLKTGPYEQYF; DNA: TGTGCCAGCAGCTCCTCTTTAAAGACAGGGCCCTACGAGCAGTACTTC
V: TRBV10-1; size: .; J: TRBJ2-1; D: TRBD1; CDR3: CTSSVDRGFYNEQFF; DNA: TGCACCAGCAGTGTTGACAGGGGGTTCTACAATGAGCAGTTCTTC
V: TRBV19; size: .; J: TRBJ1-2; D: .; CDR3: CASSIANPGWSGYGYTF; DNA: TGTGCCAGTAGTATAGCCAACCCGGGCTGGTCTGGCTATGGCTACACCTTC
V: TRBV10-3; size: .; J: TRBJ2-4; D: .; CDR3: CAISEPGLTKNIQYF; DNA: TGTGCCATCAGTGAGCCCGGGCTCACCAAAAACATTCAGTACTTC
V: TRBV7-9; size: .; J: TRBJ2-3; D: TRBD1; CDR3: CASSRRRVTGLSTDTQYF; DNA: TGTGCCAGCAGCCGCCGTCGTGTGACAGGGTTAAGCACAGATACGCAGTATTTT
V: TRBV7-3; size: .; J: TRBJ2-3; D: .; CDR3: CASSLLGGTTDTQYF; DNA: TGTGCCAGCAGCTTACTGGGCGGGACAACAGATACGCAGTATTTT
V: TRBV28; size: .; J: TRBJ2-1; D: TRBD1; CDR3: CASSLWSRGRDNEQFF; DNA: TGTGCCAGCAGTTTATGGTCCAGGGGGCGAGACAATGAGCAGTTCTTC
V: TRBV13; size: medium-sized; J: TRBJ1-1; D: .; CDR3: CASSEDRSYGSAEAFF; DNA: TGTGCCAGCAGCGAAGACAGGTCCTACGGGTCTGCTGAAGCTTTCTTT
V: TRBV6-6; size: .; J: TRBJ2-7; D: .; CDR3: CASNPQGEAYEQYF; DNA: TGTGCCAGCAACCCACAGGGAGAGGCCTACGAGCAGTACTTC
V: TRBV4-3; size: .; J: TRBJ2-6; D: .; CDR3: CASSQGRANVLTF; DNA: TGCGCCAGCAGCCAGGGTAGGGCCAACGTCCTGACTTTC
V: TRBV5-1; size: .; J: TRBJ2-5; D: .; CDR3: CASSLGEVYQETQYF; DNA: TGCGCCAGCAGCCTTGGGGAAGTGTACCAAGAGACCCAGTACTTC
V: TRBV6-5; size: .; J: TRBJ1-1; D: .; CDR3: CASSYRADMNTEAFF; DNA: TGTGCCAGCAGTTACCGGGCAGATATGAACACTGAAGCTTTCTTT
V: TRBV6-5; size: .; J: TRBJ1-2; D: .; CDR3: CASTRDTNYGYTF; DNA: TGTGCCAGCACCCGAGACACTAACTATGGCTACACCTTC
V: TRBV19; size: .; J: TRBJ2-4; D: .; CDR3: CASSIAPDRMRAKNIQYF; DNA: TGTGCCAGTAGTATAGCCCCGGACAGAATGCGGGCCAAAAACATTCAGTACTTC
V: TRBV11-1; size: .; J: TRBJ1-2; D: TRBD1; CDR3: CASSPGTDPNYGYTF; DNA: TGTGCCAGCAGCCCAGGGACAGATCCTAACTATGGCTACACCTTC
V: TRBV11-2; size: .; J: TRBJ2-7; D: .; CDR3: CASSFKSRTESYEQYF; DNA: TGTGCCAGCAGCTTTAAGTCCAGGACAGAATCCTACGAGCAGTACTTC
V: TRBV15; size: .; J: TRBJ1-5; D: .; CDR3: CATSSISSGFHLSRGDQPQHF; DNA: TGTGCCACCAGCAGTATATCTTCGGGGTTCCACCTTTCTAGGGGAGATCAGCCCCAGCATTTT
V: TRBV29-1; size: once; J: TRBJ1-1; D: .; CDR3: CSVDRQGNTEAFF; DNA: TGCAGCGTTGATCGTCAGGGTAACACTGAAGCTTTCTTT